Presented here are 16 T cell receptor beta chains from one specimen sequenced in a study of control samples from healthy donors and cancer patients. Assay: immunoSEQ multiplex PCR; the TCRdb copy retains only in-frame clones and omits some. The sample holds around 130,000 clones, roughly 88% seen once. Specimen: blood. These receptors came from a man aged 45 to 65 in good health.

The chain employs TRBV5-4 and TRBJ2-2; 7 bases align to TRBD1. In germline, CDR1 is SGHNT, CDR2 YYREEE (reference sequence). J was trimmed by 5 bases and V by 9 bases; bases with no gene match: 10. This CDR3 is 14 amino acids long. CDR3 sequence: CATTDRERTGELFF. The CDR3 DNA reads as TGTGCCACTACAGACAGGGAGCGAACCGGGGAGCTGTTTTTT.

The chain couples TRBV7-9 to TRBJ2-7; 7 nucleotides agree with TRBD1. V was pared by 0 bases and J by 6 bases, with 5 bases of the junction left unmatched. CDR1 is SEHNR, CDR2 FQNEAQ, per germline (reference sequence). The CDR3 spans 14 residues. Here the CDR3 DNA reads TGTGCCAGCAGCTTAGCGACAGGGAGTAGCGAGCAGTACTTC. Amino acid sequence: CASSLATGSSEQYF.

This chain connects TRBV9 to TRBJ2-7; perhaps TRBD2 as D (6 bases). Germline assignment: CDR1 SGDLS and CDR2 YYNGEE. This CDR3 comprises 14 residues. Trimming removed 0 bases at V and 3 bases at J, with 10 bases between. The CDR3 sequence is CASSVATGVYEQYF. The DNA for the CDR3 is TGTGCCAGCAGCGTAGCTACGGGGGTCTACGAGCAGTACTTC.

The J gene is TRBJ1-4, the V gene TRBV4-2; D possibly corresponds to TRBD1 (6 bases). Germline V gene lookup returns CDR1 LGHNA and CDR2 YNFKEQ. This CDR3 has 17 residues. The V end lost 2 bases, the J end lost 2 bases, and 15 bases lay between the germline ends. The CDR3 sequence is CASSQNTGGHTNEKLFF. The CDR3 bases are TGTGCCAGCAGCCAAAACACCGGGGGACATACTAATGAAAAACTGTTTTTT.

This clone was detected only once. The gene calls are TRBV9 and TRBJ2-1; 8 positions match TRBD2. V shed 0 bases, J shed 2 bases, and the junction held 4 bases outside the gene matches. Germline lookup yields CDR1 SGDLS and CDR2 YYNGEE. The CDR3 has 16 residues. The CDR3 is CASSVAPGGAYNEQFF. CDR3 coding DNA: TGTGCCAGCAGCGTAGCCCCGGGGGGGGCCTACAATGAGCAGTTCTTC.

The chain employs TRBV5-1 and TRBJ2-5, with 7 bases aligning to TRBD1. Looked up from germline, CDR1 is SGHRS and CDR2 is YFSETQ. The CDR3 has 16 amino acids. After removal of 2 bases from V and 5 bases from J, the junction contained 12 bases not matched to a gene. As DNA, the CDR3 is TGCGCCAGCAGCTTTGGCAGGGGAAGGGGGCAGGAGACCCAGTACTTC. This encodes CASSFGRGRGQETQYF.

The chain employs TRBV2 and TRBJ2-7, with TRBD1 identical over 8 bases. The CDR3 length is 14 residues. Germline CDR1 and CDR2: SNHLY and FYNNEI. With 3 bases clipped from V and 5 bases from J, the junction kept 6 bases outside the gene matches. The CDR3 nucleotides are TGTGCCAGCAGTGAGGCCAGGGGGCACCACGAGCAGTACTTC. Amino acid sequence: CASSEARGHHEQYF.

CDR3 sequence (DNA): TGCGCCAGCAGCTTCGAGGGGGCCACTGAAGCTTTCTTT. This sequence encodes CASSFEGATEAFF. The chain joins TRBV5-1 to TRBJ1-1; TRBD1 matches 7 bases. This CDR3 has 13 amino acids. Trimming cost V 2 bases and J 4 bases; bases outside gene matches: 2. Germline CDR1 reads SGHRS; CDR2 reads YFSETQ.

The chain is built from TRBV19 and TRBJ2-3; 8 bases fit TRBD2. The CDR3 has 15 residues. From germline, CDR1 is LNHDA and CDR2 SQIVND (reference sequence). The V gene end was trimmed by 6 bases and the J gene end by 0 bases; junction bases not matched to a gene: 5. The CDR3 reads CASSPGGTSTDTQYF. CDR3 nucleotides: TGTGCCAGTAGCCCGGGGGGGACTAGCACAGATACGCAGTATTTT. The full variable domain, its missing parts supplied by reference TRBV19 and TRBJ2-3, is DGGITQSPKYLFRKEGQNVTLSCEQNLNHDAMYWYRQDPGQGLRLIYYSQIVNDFQKGDIAEGYSVSREKKESFPLTVTSAQKNPTAFYLCASSPGGTSTDTQYFGPGTRLTVL.

This chain uses TRBV10-1 with TRBJ2-7; D tentatively reads TRBD1 or TRBD2 (5 bases each). V was shortened by 7 bases and J by 4 bases, with 17 bases between the two germline ends. The CDR3 is 14 residues long. Germline CDR1 is WNHNN and CDR2 is SYGVQD (reference sequence). For the CDR3, the DNA is TGCGCCAGCAAGGCAGGGCTGAGGGCTTACGAGCAGTACTTC. Its protein is CASKAGLRAYEQYF.

As DNA, the CDR3 is TGTGCCAGCTCACCACAAGGGCTAGCCTACAATGAGCAGTTCTTC. Encoded protein: CASSPQGLAYNEQFF. The chain couples TRBV18 to TRBJ2-1, with D unclear. The CDR3 covers 15 residues. Germline V gene data show CDR1 as KGHSH and CDR2 as LQKENI. The germline V and J ends were trimmed by 1 base and 2 bases, with 9 bases remaining between them.

V is TRBV9 and J is TRBJ2-1; 9 bases agree with TRBD2. This CDR3 has 16 amino acids. V lost 4 bases and J lost 1; bases outside the gene matches: 6. In germline, CDR1 is SGDLS, CDR2 YYNGEE. CDR3 residues: CASSPRTSASYNEQFF. For the CDR3, the DNA is TGTGCCAGCAGCCCCCGGACTAGCGCTTCCTACAATGAGCAGTTCTTC.

This chain uses TRBV15 with TRBJ1-6; 8 bases are a match to TRBD1. V shed 5 bases and J 11 bases; nucleotides not matched to a gene: 8. The CDR3 sequence is 14 residues long. The germline V gene encodes CDR1 LNHNV and CDR2 YYDKDF (reference sequence). In nucleotides, the CDR3 is TGTGCCACCAGCGCAACAGGGGGATGGACACCCCTCCACTTT. Translating it yields CATSATGGWTPLHF. Together with reference TRBV15 and TRBJ1-6, the CDR3 gives the full variable domain: DAMVIQNPRYQVTQFGKPVTLSCSQTLNHNVMYWYQQKSSQAPKLLFHYYDKDFNNEADTPDNFQSRRPNTSFCFLDIRSPGLGDTAMYLCATSATGGWTPLHFGNGTRLTVT.

The rearrangement joins TRBV19 to TRBJ2-1, with D perhaps matching TRBD2 (6 bases). Germline V gives CDR1 LNHDA, CDR2 SQIVND (reference sequence). V was clipped by 3 bases and J by 6 bases, with 18 bases between them. CDR3 length equals 16 residues. CDR3 nucleotides: TGTGCCAGTAGTATGGGCTGGACTACAAGGGGCAATGAGCAGTTCTTC. This encodes CASSMGWTTRGNEQFF.

The V gene is TRBV7-9, the J gene TRBJ2-1, with D perhaps being TRBD1 or TRBD2 (5 bases each). In germline, CDR1 is SEHNR, CDR2 FQNEAQ (reference sequence). V was shortened by 4 bases and J by 9 bases, with 7 bases between the two germline ends. The CDR3 has 11 residues. Here the CDR3 DNA reads TGTGCCAGCAGCTGGGGGAGTGAGCAGTTCTTC. It specifies CASSWGSEQFF.

This rearrangement joins TRBV2 to TRBJ1-1, with TRBD1 matching 8 bases. Germline CDR1 and CDR2: SNHLY and FYNNEI. After removal of 3 bases from V and 13 bases from J, the junction contained 13 bases not matched to a gene. This CDR3 is built from 14 residues. The CDR3 nucleotides read TGTGCCAGCAGTGAGGCCGGGACAGGTTTTATCGTTTTCTTT. Encoded protein: CASSEAGTGFIVFF.